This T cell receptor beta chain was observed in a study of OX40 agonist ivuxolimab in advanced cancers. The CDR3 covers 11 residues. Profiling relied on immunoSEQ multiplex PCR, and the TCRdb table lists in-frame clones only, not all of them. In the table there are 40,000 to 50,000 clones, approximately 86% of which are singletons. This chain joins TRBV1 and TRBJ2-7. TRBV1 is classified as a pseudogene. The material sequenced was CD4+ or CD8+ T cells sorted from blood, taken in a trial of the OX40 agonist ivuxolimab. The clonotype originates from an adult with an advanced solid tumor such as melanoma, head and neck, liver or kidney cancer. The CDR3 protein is CTSLVDYEQYF. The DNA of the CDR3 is TGCACCAGCCTTGTCGACTACGAGCAGTACTTC.